Each of the 30 T cell receptor beta chains below was sequenced from the same sample in a study of blood T cell repertoires in COVID-19. Clones were sequenced by immunoSEQ multiplex PCR, and TCRdb holds only the in-frame ones, with some missing. The table has tens of thousands of clones, 80% to 95% seen once. Input material: peripheral blood. Source of these receptors: a human donor in a cohort sampled during active COVID-19.

The chain has TRBV5-1 and TRBJ2-3, with D maybe TRBD2 (5 bases). V was pared by 4 bases and J by 4 bases, with 10 bases between. The CDR3 loop spans 13 amino acids. Germline V lookup: CDR1 SGHRS, CDR2 YFSETQ. CDR3 region: CASSPTEADTQYF. DNA of the CDR3: TGCGCCAGCAGCCCTACGGAGGCAGATACGCAGTATTTT.

The V call is TRBV19, the J call TRBJ2-1, with 8 nucleotides matching TRBD2. The CDR3 length is 22 residues. The trim removed 1 base at V and 8 bases at J, leaving 28 bases unmatched. Looked up from germline, CDR1 is LNHDA and CDR2 is SQIVND (reference sequence). The CDR3 DNA reads as TGTGCCAGTAGTATAGGCTTCCGGGCTGGGGTTAGCGGGGCTGTATGGAGCGATGAGCAGTTCTTC. Amino acids: CASSIGFRAGVSGAVWSDEQFF.

The rearrangement uses TRBV28 and TRBJ1-1; 7 nucleotides match TRBD1. This CDR3 comprises 14 residues. Germline V lookup: CDR1 MDHEN, CDR2 SYDVKM. The junction had 8 bases not matched to a gene; V was cut back by 4 bases and J by 6 bases. The CDR3 DNA follows: TGTGCCAGCAGTTCGGGACAGAGGTACTCTGAAGCTTTCTTT. Its translation: CASSSGQRYSEAFF.

The genes are TRBV5-1 and TRBJ2-1, with D possibly TRBD1 on 6 matching bases. Germline V lookup: CDR1 SGHRS, CDR2 YFSETQ. Trimming took 9 bases from V and 3 from J, leaving 16 bases between them. The CDR3 has 14 residues. For the CDR3, the DNA is TGCGCCACCCGGATTGGACAGAGCTACAATGAGCAGTTCTTC. This encodes CATRIGQSYNEQFF. The variable domain in full, completed from reference TRBV5-1 and TRBJ2-1, reads KAGVTQTPRYLIKTRGQQVTLSCSPISGHRSVSWYQQTPGQGLQFLFEYFSETQRNKGNFPGRFSGRQFSNSRSEMNVSTLELGDSALYLCATRIGQSYNEQFFGPGTRLTVL.

This clone occurred once. The chain has TRBV11-2 and TRBJ2-1; D is unclear. V dropped 5 bases and J dropped 2 bases, with 16 bases sitting between them. This CDR3 contains 16 residues. The germline V gene has CDR1 SGHAT and CDR2 FQNNGV. CDR3 bases: TGTGCCAGCAGCACCACAGCAAGGTCCACCTACAATGAGCAGTTCTTC. Protein: CASSTTARSTYNEQFF.

This chain uses TRBV5-1 with TRBJ2-2, with TRBD2 as a possible D gene (5 bases). The V gene lost 7 bases and the J gene lost 4 bases, with 14 bases spanning the gap. CDR3 length equals 14 residues. Germline V gene lookup returns CDR1 SGHRS and CDR2 YFSETQ. CDR3 nucleotides: TGCGCCAGCCAGCTACGGAGGCCCACCGGGGAGCTGTTTTTT. It specifies CASQLRRPTGELFF.

The chain joins TRBV4-1 to TRBJ2-7; D may be TRBD1 (5 bases). CDR1 MGHRA and CDR2 YSYEKL come from the germline V gene. V was clipped by 0 bases and J by 3 bases, with 12 bases between them. This CDR3 comprises 15 residues. The CDR3 bases are TGCGCCAGCAGCCAAGAAGGGGCCAAGGGCTACGAGCAGTACTTC. Translation gives CASSQEGAKGYEQYF.

V is TRBV2 and J is TRBJ2-5; TRBD1 might be the D (5 bases). V was shortened by 5 bases and J by 2 bases, with 9 bases between the two germline ends. CDR1 SNHLY and CDR2 FYNNEI come from the germline V gene. The CDR3 consists of 13 residues. In DNA form, the CDR3 reads TGTGCCAGCAGTTTAAACAGGCAAGAGACCCAGTACTTC. It encodes CASSLNRQETQYF.

DNA for the CDR3: TGTGCCAGCTCACCAAGACAGGGTCAAAGAGAGACCCAGTACTTC. This gives the protein CASSPRQGQRETQYF. The chain carries TRBV18 and TRBJ2-5; the match to TRBD1 covers 7 bases. This CDR3 contains 15 residues. Trimming at V came to 2 bases and at J to 4 bases, leaving 7 bases not matched to a gene. Germline V gene lookup returns CDR1 KGHSH and CDR2 LQKENI.

The rearrangement uses TRBV20-1 and TRBJ2-7, with D possibly TRBD2 on 7 matching bases. The CDR3 runs 18 residues. Germline-derived CDR1 and CDR2 are DFQATT and SNEGSKA (reference sequence). V was cut by 3 bases and J by 2 bases, with 26 bases left in between. The CDR3 region is CSASEEGGGAENTYEQYF. The DNA for the CDR3 is TGCAGTGCTAGTGAGGAGGGGGGGGGAGCGGAGAACACCTACGAGCAGTACTTC.

The rearrangement links TRBV29-1 to TRBJ2-7; TRBD2 might be the D (5 bases). The germline gives CDR1 SQVTM, CDR2 ANQGSEA. The germline V and J ends were trimmed by 1 base and 0 bases, with 7 bases remaining between them. This CDR3 comprises 13 residues. The CDR3 loop reads CSVEGEGSYEQYF. CDR3 sequence (DNA): TGCAGCGTTGAAGGAGAGGGCTCCTACGAGCAGTACTTC.

The chain employs TRBV30 and TRBJ2-3; TRBD2 matches 9 bases. J was trimmed by 4 bases and V by 3 bases; bases with no gene match: 5. CDR1 is GTSNPN and CDR2 is SVGIG in the germline V gene (reference sequence). CDR3 length: 14 amino acids. As DNA, the CDR3 is TGTGCCTGGAGGGGTCTAGCGGGACCAGATACGCAGTATTTT. This translates into CAWRGLAGPDTQYF.

The gene calls are TRBV6-5 and TRBJ1-5; TRBD1 is a possible D gene (6 bases). The CDR3 length is 14 residues. V was cut by 4 bases and J by 1 base, with 8 bases left in between. The germline V gene encodes CDR1 MNHEY and CDR2 SVGAGI. The CDR3 here is CASSSDRSNQPQHF. DNA of the CDR3: TGTGCCAGCAGTTCCGACAGGAGCAATCAGCCCCAGCATTTT.

This sequence joins TRBV6-2 or TRBV6-3 and TRBJ1-1; D may be TRBD1 (5 bases). Trimming shortened V by 6 bases and J by 4 bases, and 15 bases separated the two germline ends. This CDR3 region has 14 residues. Germline V lookup: CDR1 MNHEY, CDR2 SVGEGT. CDR3 sequence: CASSSKGRLTEAFF. The CDR3 DNA sequence: TGTGCCAGCAGCTCAAAGGGGCGGCTCACTGAAGCTTTCTTT.

The V gene is TRBV5-4, the J gene TRBJ2-7, with D possibly TRBD1 on 6 matching bases. Germline V gene data show CDR1 as SGHNT and CDR2 as YYREEE (reference sequence). The V end was cut by 5 bases, the J end by 5 bases, with 14 bases between. This CDR3 comprises 13 residues. The CDR3 nucleotides read TGTGCCAGCAGACATTCCAACAGGGACGAGCAGTACTTC. This gives the protein CASRHSNRDEQYF.

The chain uses TRBV11-2 and TRBJ1-1; 10 bases fit TRBD1. V lost 4 bases and J lost 4; bases outside the gene matches: 12. This CDR3 region has 17 residues. Looked up from germline, CDR1 is SGHAT and CDR2 is FQNNGV. The CDR3 coding sequence is TGTGCCAGCAGCTCAGACAGGGGGCGAAGGCTGATCACTGAAGCTTTCTTT. Its translation: CASSSDRGRRLITEAFF. Complete variable domain (other parts from reference TRBV11-2 and TRBJ1-1): EAGVAQSPRYKIIEKRQSVAFWCNPISGHATLYWYQQILGQGPKLLIQFQNNGVVDDSQLPKDRFSAERLKGVDSTLKIQPAKLEDSAVYLCASSSDRGRRLITEAFFGQGTRLTVV.

The rearrangement joins TRBV11-2 to TRBJ2-7, with 8 bases identical to TRBD1. The V and J ends lost 3 bases and 3 bases, in that order; junction bases with no gene match: 7. The CDR3 contains 15 residues. Germline CDR1 is SGHAT and CDR2 is FQNNGV. CDR3 in DNA: TGTGCCAGCAGCTTCGCCGGACAGGGTCTCTACGAGCAGTACTTC. Its protein product is CASSFAGQGLYEQYF. Full variable domain (outside the CDR3, taken from reference TRBV11-2 and TRBJ2-7): EAGVAQSPRYKIIEKRQSVAFWCNPISGHATLYWYQQILGQGPKLLIQFQNNGVVDDSQLPKDRFSAERLKGVDSTLKIQPAKLEDSAVYLCASSFAGQGLYEQYFGPGTRLTVT.

The chain joins TRBV11-3 to TRBJ2-3, with TRBD1 matching over 7 bases. CDR3 length: 16 amino acids. J lost 6 bases, V lost 4 bases, and 13 bases had no gene match. Germline CDR1 SGHNT, CDR2 YENEEA. The CDR3 here is CASSSDRDLRGDTQYF. The CDR3 coding sequence is TGTGCCAGCAGCTCCGACAGGGACCTCCGAGGGGATACGCAGTATTTT. Complete variable domain (other parts from reference TRBV11-3 and TRBJ2-3): EAGVVQSPRYKIIEKKQPVAFWCNPISGHNTLYWYLQNLGQGPELLIRYENEEAVDDSQLPKDRFSAERLKGVDSTLKIQPAELGDSAVYLCASSSDRDLRGDTQYFGPGTRLTVL.

This clone was counted once. The genes are TRBV18 and TRBJ2-1; TRBD2 matches at 10 bases. J was trimmed by 4 bases and V by 2 bases; bases with no gene match: 11. This CDR3 contains 18 residues. The germline gives CDR1 KGHSH, CDR2 LQKENI. DNA for the CDR3: TGTGCCAGCTCACCAGCCATTCCCGGGACTAGCGTTTACAATGAGCAGTTCTTC. This gives the protein CASSPAIPGTSVYNEQFF.

The genes are TRBV19 and TRBJ1-3; 7 bases align to TRBD1. Trimming at V came to 5 bases and at J to 1 base, leaving 8 bases not matched to a gene. The germline V gene encodes CDR1 LNHDA and CDR2 SQIVND (reference sequence). This CDR3 is built from 16 residues. The CDR3 DNA is TGTGCCAGTAGTCTACCGACAGGGTCGTCTGGAAACACCATATATTTT. Amino acids: CASSLPTGSSGNTIYF.

The chain couples TRBV2 to TRBJ2-1; 7 positions match TRBD2. V shed 6 bases and J 6 bases; nucleotides not matched to a gene: 5. This CDR3 region has 13 residues. Germline V CDR1 and CDR2: SNHLY, FYNNEI. CDR3 region: CASSAGTTNEQFF. The CDR3 DNA sequence: TGTGCCAGCAGCGCCGGGACTACCAATGAGCAGTTCTTC. Full variable domain (rest looked up from reference TRBV2 and TRBJ2-1): EPEVTQTPSHQVTQMGQEVILRCVPISNHLYFYWYRQILGQKVEFLVSFYNNEISEKSEIFDDQFSVERPDGSNFTLKIRSTKLEDSAMYFCASSAGTTNEQFFGPGTRLTVL.

The genes are TRBV28 and TRBJ1-2; TRBD1 matches 9 bases. After removal of 3 bases from V and 1 base from J, the junction contained 3 bases not matched to a gene. The CDR3 is 15 residues long. Germline-derived CDR1 and CDR2 are MDHEN and SYDVKM. The CDR3 coding sequence is TGTGCCAGCAGTTTGGGGACAGGGATTAACTATGGCTACACCTTC. Protein product: CASSLGTGINYGYTF.

The chain couples TRBV28 to TRBJ2-5; 10 positions match TRBD2. V lost 7 bases to trimming and J lost 2 bases; unmatched junction nucleotides: 7. This CDR3 is 15 amino acids long. Germline V CDR1 and CDR2: MDHEN, SYDVKM. CDR3 amino acids: CASKHGLAAQETQYF. CDR3 bases: TGTGCCAGCAAACACGGACTAGCGGCACAAGAGACCCAGTACTTC.

The rearrangement links TRBV2 to TRBJ1-1, with 8 bases identical to TRBD1. CDR1 is SNHLY and CDR2 is FYNNEI in the germline V gene. The CDR3 is 14 amino acids. After removal of 3 bases from V and 3 bases from J, the junction contained 3 bases not matched to a gene. The CDR3 region is CASSDLQGDTEAFF. The CDR3 bases are TGTGCCAGCAGTGACCTACAGGGGGACACTGAAGCTTTCTTT.

The V gene is TRBV3-1 (or the pseudogene TRBV3-2), the J gene TRBJ1-5; D remains unclear. CDR3 length equals 15 residues. V gave up 3 bases and J gave up 5 bases, with 14 bases separating them. Germline assignment: CDR1 LGHDT and CDR2 YNNKEL (reference sequence). CDR3 nucleotides: TGTGCCAGCAGCCACTCGGGGAGGCCCTATCAGCCCCAGCATTTT. Its translation: CASSHSGRPYQPQHF.

The chain employs TRBV11-2 and TRBJ1-3; 7 bases are a match to TRBD1. Germline values: CDR1 SGHAT, CDR2 FQNNGV. This CDR3 is 14 amino acids long. J lost 7 bases, V lost 5 bases, and 8 bases had no gene match. CDR3 loop: CASSHLDRDNTIYF. The CDR3 coding sequence is TGTGCCAGCAGCCATCTAGACAGGGACAACACCATATATTTT.

This sequence joins TRBV19 and TRBJ2-3; D is possibly TRBD1 (6 bases). The CDR3 is 16 residues long. V lost 4 bases and J 2 bases, leaving 16 bases between the germline ends. Germline lookup yields CDR1 LNHDA and CDR2 SQIVND (reference sequence). CDR3 amino acids: CASSSHRVAYTDTQYF. In DNA, the CDR3 is TGTGCCAGTAGTAGTCACAGGGTGGCGTACACAGATACGCAGTATTTT.

This rearrangement joins TRBV5-5 to TRBJ1-2; 9 bases map to TRBD1. J gave up 5 bases and V 4 bases, and 9 bases lay outside the gene matches. Germline lookup yields CDR1 SGHKS and CDR2 YYEKEE (reference sequence). The CDR3 totals 15 residues. The DNA for the CDR3 is TGTGCCAGCAGCCCCTCGGGACAGGGAGGGTATGGCTACACCTTC. Protein product: CASSPSGQGGYGYTF.

The CDR3 is CASSSLRHTEAFF. The CDR3 nucleotides read TGTGCCAGCAGTTCCTTGAGGCACACTGAAGCTTTCTTT. The V and J genes are TRBV6-5 and TRBJ1-1; D not certain. The CDR3 loop spans 13 amino acids. Germline V gene data show CDR1 as MNHEY and CDR2 as SVGAGI. V was cut by 4 bases and J by 3 bases, with 9 bases left in between.

This clone was detected once. The rearrangement joins TRBV19 to TRBJ2-1; TRBD2 matches at 10 bases. V lost 1 base and J lost 6; bases outside the gene matches: 9. The CDR3 runs 17 residues. Germline V CDR1 and CDR2: LNHDA, SQIVND (reference sequence). The chain's CDR3 is CASSIGFLAGVVNEQFF. In DNA, the CDR3 is TGTGCCAGTAGTATAGGTTTCCTAGCGGGAGTGGTCAATGAGCAGTTCTTC.